These T cell receptor beta chains were read from a single sample in a study of cytomegalovirus exposure and HLA in healthy donors. The assay was immunoSEQ multiplex PCR, and TCRdb's table has in-frame clones only and misses some. The sample lists approximately 130,000 clones, around 75% occurring once. The material sequenced was PBMCs. These receptors originate from a woman aged 45-59 years in good health and CMV-seropositive. Each CDR3 is given with its conserved first and last residue. The D gene is left open where the match is weak. Size is stated for part of the rows, as once, few or many counts, or as a class when the clone is expanded.

j_gene	v_gene	abundance	d_gene	CDR3nt	CDR3aa
TRBJ2-7	TRBV7-2	.	TRBD1	TGTGCCAGCAGCTTCACAGGGGACTCCTACGAGCAGTACTTC	CASSFTGDSYEQYF
TRBJ2-1	TRBV7-2	.	.	TGTGCCAGCAGCCCAAGCGGTTACTACAATGAGCAGTTCTTC	CASSPSGYYNEQFF
TRBJ2-7	TRBV27	once	TRBD2	TGTGCCAGCAGGTGGGGGGGCGAGCAGTACTTC	CASRWGGEQYF
TRBJ1-4	TRBV15	.	TRBD1	TGTGCCACCAGCAGAGAGGACAGGGACTTAGAAAAACTGTTTTTT	CATSREDRDLEKLFF
TRBJ2-7	TRBV6-5	few	TRBD2	TGTGCCAGCAGTTACTCGACTAGCGGTTCCTACGAGCAGTACTTC	CASSYSTSGSYEQYF
TRBJ2-7	TRBV30	.	.	TGTGCCCTTTCACAGGGCTCCTACGAGCAGTACTTC	CALSQGSYEQYF
TRBJ2-5	TRBV6-1	.	TRBD2	TGTGCCAGCAGTGAAAGGAGCGGGGGGGCCCCCCAGTACTTC	CASSERSGGAPQYF
TRBJ1-1	TRBV5-5	.	.	TGTGCCAGCAGCTTTATGCAGGATGCCACTGAAGCTTTCTTT	CASSFMQDATEAFF
TRBJ1-1	TRBV7-2	once	.	TGTGCCAGCAGCCGTTCACAGGCGTCGAACACTGAAGCTTTCTTT	CASSRSQASNTEAFF
TRBJ2-2	TRBV19	.	TRBD2	TGTGCCAGTTCCTCGGGGGGTTCAACCGGGGAGCTGTTTTTT	CASSSGGSTGELFF
TRBJ2-5	TRBV6-1	.	TRBD1	TGTGCCAGCAACCGGGACAGGATCCAAGAGACCCAGTACTTC	CASNRDRIQETQYF
TRBJ1-2	TRBV19	.	.	TGTGCCAGTAGTATGGTTTGGGCCCGGACTAACTATGGCTACACCTTC	CASSMVWARTNYGYTF
TRBJ2-5	TRBV7-8	once	.	TGTGCCAGCAGGGAGCCGGACGAGGGGACCCAGTACTTC	CASREPDEGTQYF
TRBJ1-6	TRBV19	.	.	TGTGCCAGTAGACCTAGCCACTATAATTCACCCCTCCACTTT	CASRPSHYNSPLHF
TRBJ2-3	TRBV7-9	.	.	TGTGCCAGCAGTTTGAGCGGGCTCCGAACAGATACGCAGTATTTT	CASSLSGLRTDTQYF
TRBJ1-4	TRBV27	once	.	TGTGCCAGCAGTTTATCGGGCGGGGGCCTGGGTGAAAAACTGTTTTTT	CASSLSGGGLGEKLFF
TRBJ2-1	TRBV7-2	.	.	TGTGCCACCAGGGTAACAGGGAGTGGGAATGAGCAGTTCTTC	CATRVTGSGNEQFF
TRBJ2-1	TRBV27	.	.	TGTGCCAGCAGTTTATCTCCGGGGGCGGGGGTCTACAATGAGCAGTTCTTC	CASSLSPGAGVYNEQFF
TRBJ2-7	TRBV7-9	.	.	TGTGCCAGCAGCTTAAAAGCGAACGAGCAGTACTTC	CASSLKANEQYF
TRBJ2-5	TRBV7-2	.	TRBD1	TGTGCCAGCAGCTTCTACAGGGGGCAAGAGACCCAGTACTTC	CASSFYRGQETQYF
TRBJ2-2	TRBV4-3	.	TRBD1	TGCGCCAGCAGCCCGAGTACAGGGGTGGGCACCGGGGAGCTGTTTTTT	CASSPSTGVGTGELFF
TRBJ1-2	TRBV9	once	.	TGTGCCAGCAGCACCTCTAAGGACAGCTATGGCTACACCTTC	CASSTSKDSYGYTF
TRBJ1-3	TRBV5-1	few	TRBD1	TGCGCCAGTACTTCGACAGGGAGCTCTGGAAACACCATATATTTT	CASTSTGSSGNTIYF
TRBJ1-1	TRBV7-2	.	.	TGTGCCAGCAGCGAGGGGAACACTGAAGCTTTCTTT	CASSEGNTEAFF
TRBJ1-1	TRBV7-9	.	TRBD1	TGTGCCAGCAGCTGGAGGCAGGGGGGTACTGAAGCTTTCTTT	CASSWRQGGTEAFF
TRBJ1-3	TRBV7-9	.	.	TGTGCCAGCAGCCGCACACGTCTCTCTGGAAACACCATATATTTT	CASSRTRLSGNTIYF
TRBJ2-2	TRBV18	.	TRBD2	TGTGCCAGCTCACCACGCCTAGCGGGTACCGGGGAGCTGTTTTTT	CASSPRLAGTGELFF
TRBJ2-1	TRBV9	.	.	TGTGCCAGCAGCGTTTCAGGTTACAATGAGCAGTTCTTC	CASSVSGYNEQFF
TRBJ2-4	TRBV5-6	few	.	TGTGCCAGCAGGAGGGTAGAGAAAAACATTCAGTACTTC	CASRRVEKNIQYF
TRBJ2-3	TRBV7-9	.	TRBD2	TGTGCCAGCAGCCCCAGCCTCTTTTTAACGGGAGGGCAGTATTTT	CASSPSLFLTGGQYF
TRBJ2-5	TRBV7-2	.	TRBD1	TGTGCCAGCAGCTTAGGTCTCAGGGGGCAAGAGACCCAGTACTTC	CASSLGLRGQETQYF
TRBJ2-7	TRBV30	.	TRBD1	TGTGCCTGGAGCGGTCCCACAGGGGGCTCCTACGAGCAGTACTTC	CAWSGPTGGSYEQYF
TRBJ2-4	TRBV5-1	.	TRBD2	TGCGCCAGCAGCTCGGAGACTAGCGGGTCCGAGATTCAGTACTTC	CASSSETSGSEIQYF
TRBJ2-3	TRBV13	.	.	TGTGCCAGCAGCTTAGGACAGGGGAGGACAGATACGCAGTATTTT	CASSLGQGRTDTQYF
TRBJ1-1	TRBV30	few	.	TGTGCCTGGAACCCAAGCCCCCGAACTGAAGCTTTCTTT	CAWNPSPRTEAFF
TRBJ2-2	TRBV27	.	TRBD2	TGTGCCAGCAGTTTAACTAGCGGGAGGGCGAACACCGGGGAGCTGTTTTTT	CASSLTSGRANTGELFF
TRBJ2-7	TRBV18	.	TRBD1	TGTGCCAGCTCACCAACAGGGGCGGACCACGAGCAGTACTTC	CASSPTGADHEQYF
TRBJ1-2	TRBV6-4	.	TRBD1	TGTGCCAGCAGTGGCACAGGGACAGGGGGTGGCTACACCTTC	CASSGTGTGGGYTF
TRBJ2-1	TRBV4-2	.	TRBD2	TGTGCCAGCAGCCCCTACGCGCGGGAGTCCGATGAGCAGTTCTTC	CASSPYARESDEQFF
TRBJ2-3	TRBV27	.	.	TGTGCCAGCAGCACAGGGTACACAGATACGCAGTATTTT	CASSTGYTDTQYF
TRBJ1-1	TRBV5-1	.	.	TGCGCCAGCAGCAAACAGAGGAACACTGAAGCTTTCTTT	CASSKQRNTEAFF
TRBJ2-2	TRBV5-1	.	TRBD1	TGCGCCAGCAGCTTGGTGACAGGGGTAACCGGGGAGCTGTTTTTT	CASSLVTGVTGELFF
TRBJ2-5	TRBV6-6	.	TRBD2	TGTGCCAGCAGTCCCGGGGTAGCGGGGATCCAAGAGACCCAGTACTTC	CASSPGVAGIQETQYF
TRBJ2-5	TRBV19	.	.	TGTGCCAGCAAGACGGGAGGGGGCAATACCCAAGAGACCCAGTACTTC	CASKTGGGNTQETQYF
TRBJ1-1	TRBV5-1	.	.	TGCGCCAGCAGCTTAGGAGGGGCCGCCACTGAAGCTTTCTTT	CASSLGGAATEAFF
TRBJ1-3	TRBV30	few	.	TGTGCCTGGAGTCCCTTCGGAGCGCGGGGGGGAAACACCATATATTTT	CAWSPFGARGGNTIYF
TRBJ1-6	TRBV27	.	TRBD1	TGTGCCAGCAGTTTTCCCGGGACAGGGAATTCACCCCTCCACTTT	CASSFPGTGNSPLHF
TRBJ2-3	TRBV7-9	.	.	TGTGCCGTAGTGGGCACCGACACAGATACGCAGTATTTT	CAVVGTDTDTQYF
TRBJ2-7	TRBV5-1	.	TRBD1	TGCGCCAGCAATCCAGGGGCAGGGGGCTACGAGCAGTACTTC	CASNPGAGGYEQYF
TRBJ2-7	TRBV18	few	.	TGTGCCAGCTCGGGGAGCTCCTACGAGCAGTACTTC	CASSGSSYEQYF
TRBJ1-2	TRBV2	.	TRBD1	TGTGCCAGCAGTTCTCGGGACAGGGGGCAAAACTATGGCTACACCTTC	CASSSRDRGQNYGYTF
TRBJ2-5	TRBV11-3	.	TRBD1	TGTGCCAGCAGCGGGACAGGGGGAGCGGAGACCCAGTACTTC	CASSGTGGAETQYF
TRBJ2-7	TRBV2	.	.	TGTGCCAGCAGGGGTGGGGGGGCCTACGGGTCGGACGAGCAGTACTTC	CASRGGGAYGSDEQYF
TRBJ2-3	TRBV5-1	.	TRBD2	TGCGCCAGCAGCTGGGCGACTAGCGAAGATACGCAGTATTTT	CASSWATSEDTQYF
TRBJ2-3	TRBV5-1	.	.	TGCGCCAGCAGCTTGACGCCTACTGTGGATACGCAGTATTTT	CASSLTPTVDTQYF
TRBJ2-7	TRBV4-3	.	TRBD1	TGCGCCAGCAGCCACGGACAGGGGCCAGCCTACGAGCAGTACTTC	CASSHGQGPAYEQYF